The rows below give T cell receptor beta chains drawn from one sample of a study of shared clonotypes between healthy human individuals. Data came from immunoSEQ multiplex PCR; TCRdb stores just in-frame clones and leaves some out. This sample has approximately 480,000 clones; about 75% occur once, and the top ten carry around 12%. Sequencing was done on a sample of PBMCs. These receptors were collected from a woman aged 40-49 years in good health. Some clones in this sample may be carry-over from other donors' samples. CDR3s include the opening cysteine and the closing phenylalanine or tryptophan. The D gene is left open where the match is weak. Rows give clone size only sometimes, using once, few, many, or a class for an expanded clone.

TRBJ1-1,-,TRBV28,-,TGTGCCAGCAGTTTATCATCCAACACTGAAGCTTTCTTT,CASSLSSNTEAFF
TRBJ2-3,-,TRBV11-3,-,TGTGCCAGCAGCTTAGATGGGGGCACAGATACGCAGTATTTT,CASSLDGGTDTQYF
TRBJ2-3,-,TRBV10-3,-,TGTGCCATCAGTGTTGGAATCACAGATACGCAGTATTTT,CAISVGITDTQYF
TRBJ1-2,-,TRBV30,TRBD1,TGTGCCTGGAGCCCGGGGGACAGCTATGGCTACACCTTC,CAWSPGDSYGYTF
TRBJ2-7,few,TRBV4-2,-,TGTGCCAGCAGCCAAGATGTGTATTTCGGGCAGTACTTC,CASSQDVYFGQYF
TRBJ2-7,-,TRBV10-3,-,TGTGCCATCAGTGAGCGGCAGGAAGTGGGGTACGAGCAGTACTTC,CAISERQEVGYEQYF
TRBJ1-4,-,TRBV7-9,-,TGTGCCAGCAGCTTATCCCGGACAAACGGGGGTGAAAAACTGTTTTTT,CASSLSRTNGGEKLFF
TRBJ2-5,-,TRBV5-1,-,TGCGCCAGCAGCTTCTATCGGGGAGGAGAGACCCAGTACTTC,CASSFYRGGETQYF
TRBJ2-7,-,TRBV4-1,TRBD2,TGCGCCAGCAGCCACCGACTAGCGGGAGTAACCGAGCAGTACTTC,CASSHRLAGVTEQYF
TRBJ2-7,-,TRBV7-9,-,TGTGCCAGCAGCTTAAGGCGGCACGGGGTCCACGAGCAGTACTTC,CASSLRRHGVHEQYF
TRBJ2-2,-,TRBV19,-,TGTGCCAGTAGTATCTCTGGGGGGAGTCCGTACACCGGGGAGCTGTTTTTT,CASSISGGSPYTGELFF
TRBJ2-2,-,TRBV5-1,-,TGCGCCAGCAGCTTAAAACAGGGCTCAGGCGGGGAGCTGTTTTTT,CASSLKQGSGGELFF
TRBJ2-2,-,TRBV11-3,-,TGTGCCAGCAGCCCCACGGGGGTCAACACCGGGGAGCTGTTTTTT,CASSPTGVNTGELFF
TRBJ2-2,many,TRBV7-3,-,TGTGCCAGCAGCTTAAGCGCGTCGAACACCGGGGAGCTGTTTTTT,CASSLSASNTGELFF
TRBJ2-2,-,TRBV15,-,TGTGCCACCAGCAGCCAGGGGAACACCGGGGAGCTGTTTTTT,CATSSQGNTGELFF
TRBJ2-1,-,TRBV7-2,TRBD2,TGTGCCAGCAGCTTAGCGGCGGGAGTACCCTACAATGAGCAGTTCTTC,CASSLAAGVPYNEQFF
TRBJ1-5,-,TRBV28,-,TGTGCCAGCAAGCGCTGGGGAGGGGGCAATCAGCCCCAGCATTTT,CASKRWGGGNQPQHF
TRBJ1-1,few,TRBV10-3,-,TGTGCCATCGGACGGGGGGTGAACACTGAAGCTTTCTTT,CAIGRGVNTEAFF
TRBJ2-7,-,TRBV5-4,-,TGTGCCAGCAGCTTGGGGGTCGGTTGGGCCTACGAGCAGTACTTC,CASSLGVGWAYEQYF
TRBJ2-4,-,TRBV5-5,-,TGTGCCAGCAGCCCAGACAGTAACAAAAACATTCAGTACTTC,CASSPDSNKNIQYF
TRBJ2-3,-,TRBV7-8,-,TGTGCCAGCAGCTTAGTGGGGACCCCAGATACGCAGTATTTT,CASSLVGTPDTQYF
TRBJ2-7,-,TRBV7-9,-,TGTGCCAGCAGCCCCCCGGGACCATCGACCTACGAGCAGTACTTC,CASSPPGPSTYEQYF
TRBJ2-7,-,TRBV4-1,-,TGCGCCAGCAGCCAAGCAATGCAGGGTGGGGTGGTGGAGCAGTACTTC,CASSQAMQGGVVEQYF
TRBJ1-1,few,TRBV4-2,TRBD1,TGTGCCAGCAGCCAAGTTGCGTCTGGGTACAGGGGATTCTTCGGAGCTTTCTTT,CASSQVASGYRGFFGAFF
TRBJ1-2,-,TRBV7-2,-,TGTGCCAGCAGCTTATCAGCCTTTAACTATGGCTACACCTTC,CASSLSAFNYGYTF
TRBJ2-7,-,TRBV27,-,TGTGCCAGCAGTTCGGCCCTAGGCTACGAGCAGTACTTC,CASSSALGYEQYF
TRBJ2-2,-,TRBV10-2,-,TGCGCCAGCATGAGAGGGGTCGGGGAGCTGTTTTTT,CASMRGVGELFF
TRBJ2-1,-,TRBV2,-,TGTGCCAGCAAGGAGACCCCAGGTCGGGACGAGCAGTTCTTC,CASKETPGRDEQFF
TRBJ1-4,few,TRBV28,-,TGTGCCAGCAGTTTCCGTTTCGAGGCTCGTGGGGAAAAACTGTTTTTT,CASSFRFEARGEKLFF